This TCR beta chain was captured by sequencing in a study of cytomegalovirus exposure and HLA in healthy donors. About the research overall: About 200 million T cells yielded some 120 million unique TCR beta sequences in earlier analysis.

Findings and caveats of the study: Later analysis showed TCR association rates varying by HLA locus, highest for DRB1 and lowest for HLA-C. Usually a TCR sequence was rare, but some public TCRs were found in many donors.

In the PCR, 60 Vbeta and 13 Jbeta primers were used. This table comes from immunoSEQ multiplex PCR, and its TCRdb copy is limited to in-frame clones, with some not included. The repertoire includes roughly 120,000 clones, 76% of them detected once, and over 10% sits in the top ten. The donors (healthy individuals) were bone marrow donors. For this clone: Its antigen is unidentified.

Losses at the gene ends were 5 bases for V and 5 bases for J; bases not matched to a gene: 11. There are 17 residues in the CDR3. Germline lookup yields CDR1 SGHRS and CDR2 YFSETQ. The genes are TRBV5-1 and TRBJ2-5, with 14 positions matching TRBD2. The TCR comes from a man aged 25-40 years in good health and CMV-seropositive. The sequenced sample consisted of PBMCs. The CDR3 sequence is CASRRGLAGAQRETQYF. CDR3 DNA: TGCGCCAGCAGGCGGGGACTAGCGGGGGCCCAGCGGGAGACCCAGTACTTC. Full variable domain (rest looked up from reference TRBV5-1 and TRBJ2-5): KAGVTQTPRYLIKTRGQQVTLSCSPISGHRSVSWYQQTPGQGLQFLFEYFSETQRNKGNFPGRFSGRQFSNSRSEMNVSTLELGDSALYLCASRRGLAGAQRETQYFGPGTRLLVL.